These 7 T cell receptor beta chains were all obtained from the same sample, sequenced in a study of blood T cell repertoires in COVID-19. Only in-frame clones appear in the TCRdb table, and some are missing; sequencing was by immunoSEQ multiplex PCR. The repertoire consists of 300,000 to 450,000 clones, with around 87% occurring once and the leading ten covering about 2.5%. The sequencing input was peripheral blood. Receptors were obtained from a woman in her fifties or sixties with COVID-19, enrolled during active disease.

The chain uses TRBV30 and TRBJ1-1; TRBD1 matches 8 bases. Germline CDR1 GTSNPN, CDR2 SVGIG (reference sequence). The length of the CDR3 is 13 residues. V lost 6 bases, J lost 1 base, and 4 bases stayed unmatched. The CDR3 bases are TGTGCCTGCCCCGGGACAGGGAACACTGAAGCTTTCTTT. Translated, it gives CACPGTGNTEAFF.

This chain connects TRBV14 to TRBJ1-1; TRBD1 agrees at 9 bases. V was pared by 6 bases and J by 3 bases, with 5 bases of the junction left unmatched. CDR1 is SGHDN, CDR2 FVKESK, per germline. The CDR3 runs to 14 residues. The chain's CDR3 is CASRPGQGYTEAFF. The DNA of the CDR3 is TGTGCCAGCAGACCGGGACAGGGCTACACTGAAGCTTTCTTT.

This clone has only a few counts. The chain combines TRBV2 with TRBJ1-3, with D possibly being TRBD1 (6 bases). Trimming removed 4 bases from V and 1 base from J, with 11 bases in between. The CDR3 contains 15 residues. From germline, CDR1 is SNHLY and CDR2 FYNNEI. The CDR3 region is CASSVWGQSGNTIYF. CDR3 nucleotides: TGTGCCAGCAGTGTTTGGGGGCAATCTGGAAACACCATATATTTT.

The chain employs TRBV27 and TRBJ1-1; possibly TRBD1 for D (5 bases). This CDR3 is 17 amino acids long. CDR1 and CDR2 from the germline V gene are MNHEY and SMNVEV (reference sequence). Between the trimmed V and J ends, which lost 4 bases and 1 base, there was a span of 19 bases. The CDR3 DNA sequence: TGTGCCAGCAGTTCCTCGGGGCGGGGGACCCGGAACACTGAAGCTTTCTTT. Residues: CASSSSGRGTRNTEAFF.

The CDR3 DNA is TGTGCCAGCAGCTTATTGGGCAGGGGTAATTCACCCCTCCACTTT. It codes for CASSLLGRGNSPLHF. The V and J genes are TRBV7-8 and TRBJ1-6, with D perhaps matching TRBD1 (6 bases). The CDR3 is 15 amino acids. The V and J ends lost 2 bases and 6 bases respectively, with 11 bases between them. Germline assignment: CDR1 SGHVS and CDR2 FQNEAQ.

The chain uses TRBV3-1 (or the pseudogene TRBV3-2) and TRBJ2-7, with 8 bases matching TRBD2. J lost 3 bases, V lost 6 bases, and 4 bases had no gene match. This CDR3 has 13 residues. Germline loops: CDR1 LGHDT, CDR2 YNNKEL (reference sequence). The CDR3 sequence is CASRSGGHYEQYF. The CDR3 bases are TGTGCCAGCAGGTCGGGGGGGCACTACGAGCAGTACTTC.

The V call is TRBV5-6, the J call TRBJ1-2; perhaps TRBD1 as D (6 bases). From germline, CDR1 is SGHDT and CDR2 YYEEEE. The CDR3 length is 15 residues. V gave up 5 bases and J gave up 0 bases, with 14 bases separating them. As DNA, the CDR3 is TGTGCCAGCAGGAGGGAACAGGGAGCTAACTATGGCTACACCTTC. Its protein is CASRREQGANYGYTF.